The source of this T cell receptor (beta chain) is a study of Ad26.COV2.S vaccination and SARS-CoV-2 variants. As to treatment: 15 to 20 received Ad26.COV2.S at low or high dose, single or two shots; several received placebo; per-sample allocation not given. Specimens were obtained on day 63 following the first vaccine or placebo injection. This Boston cohort included adults aged 18-55 years. The shot given was an Ad26 vector that makes Wuhan-strain SARS-CoV-2 spike. The method was immunoSEQ multiplex PCR; TCRdb's version includes in-frame clones alone and lacks a portion of them. The table shows around 300,000 clones, with 85% to 90% occurring only once. This receptor was obtained from a person aged 18-60 years who received the Ad26.COV2.S COVID-19 vaccine or a placebo. Here the sequenced sample was peripheral blood, taken in a trial of Ad26.COV2.S vaccine versus placebo.

For the CDR3, the DNA is TGTGCCAGCAGTTACTCGGGACAGGGCGTTAGCGGCTACAATGAGCAGTTCTTC. It codes for CASSYSGQGVSGYNEQFF. V usage is TRBV6-2 or TRBV6-3 and J usage is TRBJ2-1; 9 bases fit TRBD1. Unmatched junction bases numbered 9, after V lost 0 bases and J lost 3 bases. CDR1 is MNHEY, CDR2 SVGEGT, per germline. The CDR3 totals 18 residues.